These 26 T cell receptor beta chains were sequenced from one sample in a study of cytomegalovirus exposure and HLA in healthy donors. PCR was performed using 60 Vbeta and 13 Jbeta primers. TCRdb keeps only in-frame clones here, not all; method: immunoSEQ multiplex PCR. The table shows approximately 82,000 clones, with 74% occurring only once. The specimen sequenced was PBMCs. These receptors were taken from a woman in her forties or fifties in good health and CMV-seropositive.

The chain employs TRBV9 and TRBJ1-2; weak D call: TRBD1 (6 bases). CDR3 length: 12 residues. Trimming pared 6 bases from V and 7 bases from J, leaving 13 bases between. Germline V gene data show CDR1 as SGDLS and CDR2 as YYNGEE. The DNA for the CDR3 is TGTGCCAGCAAAAACAGGGACCTTGGCTACACCTTC. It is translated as CASKNRDLGYTF.

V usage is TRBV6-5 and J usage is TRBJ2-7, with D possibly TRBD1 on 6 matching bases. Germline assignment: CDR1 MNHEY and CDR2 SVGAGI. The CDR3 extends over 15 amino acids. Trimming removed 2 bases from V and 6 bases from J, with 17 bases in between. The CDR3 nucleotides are TGTGCCAGCAGTTACCCCCCAGGGGAAGTCGGCGAGCAGTACTTC. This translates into CASSYPPGEVGEQYF.

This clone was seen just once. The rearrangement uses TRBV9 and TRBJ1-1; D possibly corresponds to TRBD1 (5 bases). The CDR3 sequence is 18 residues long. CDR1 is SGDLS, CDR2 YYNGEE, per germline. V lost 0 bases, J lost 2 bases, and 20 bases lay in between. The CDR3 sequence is CASSVGPMDRDFNTEAFF. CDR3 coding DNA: TGTGCCAGCAGCGTAGGCCCCATGGATCGGGACTTCAACACTGAAGCTTTCTTT.

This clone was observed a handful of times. DNA for the CDR3: TGCGCCAGCAGCTTAACGGACAGGCCTAACAATGAGCAGTTCTTC. This sequence encodes CASSLTDRPNNEQFF. This rearrangement joins TRBV5-1 to TRBJ2-1, with 7 bases aligning to TRBD1. CDR1 and CDR2 from the germline V gene are SGHRS and YFSETQ. Trimming cost V 2 bases and J 5 bases; bases outside gene matches: 7. This CDR3 region has 15 residues.

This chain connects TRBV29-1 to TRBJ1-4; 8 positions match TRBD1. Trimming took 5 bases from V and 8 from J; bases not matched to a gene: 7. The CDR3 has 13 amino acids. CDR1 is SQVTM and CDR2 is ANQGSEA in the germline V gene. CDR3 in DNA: TGCAGCGTTTTTGGACAGGGAACAGAAAAACTGTTTTTT. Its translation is CSVFGQGTEKLFF.

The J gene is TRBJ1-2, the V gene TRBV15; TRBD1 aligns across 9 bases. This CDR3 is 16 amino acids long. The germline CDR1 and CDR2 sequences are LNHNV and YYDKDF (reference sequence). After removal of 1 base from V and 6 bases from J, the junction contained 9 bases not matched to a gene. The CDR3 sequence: CATSRGGDRAMDGYTF. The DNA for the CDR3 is TGTGCCACCAGCAGAGGAGGGGACAGGGCTATGGATGGCTACACCTTC. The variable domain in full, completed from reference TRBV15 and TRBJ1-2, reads DAMVIQNPRYQVTQFGKPVTLSCSQTLNHNVMYWYQQKSSQAPKLLFHYYDKDFNNEADTPDNFQSRRPNTSFCFLDIRSPGLGDTAMYLCATSRGGDRAMDGYTFGSGTRLTVV.

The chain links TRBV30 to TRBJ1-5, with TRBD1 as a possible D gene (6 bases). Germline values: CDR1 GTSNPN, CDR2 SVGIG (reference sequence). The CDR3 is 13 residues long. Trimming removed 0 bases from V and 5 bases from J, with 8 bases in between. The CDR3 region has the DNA TGTGCCTGGAGTGTCGCAGGGGATCAGCCCCAGCATTTT. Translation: CAWSVAGDQPQHF.

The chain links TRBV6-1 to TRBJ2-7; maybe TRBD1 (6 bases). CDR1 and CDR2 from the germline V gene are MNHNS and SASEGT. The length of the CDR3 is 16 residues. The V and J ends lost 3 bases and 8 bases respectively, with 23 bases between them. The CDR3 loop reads CASSENPGHPYDKQYF. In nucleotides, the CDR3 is TGTGCCAGCAGTGAGAACCCGGGACACCCCTACGATAAGCAGTACTTC.

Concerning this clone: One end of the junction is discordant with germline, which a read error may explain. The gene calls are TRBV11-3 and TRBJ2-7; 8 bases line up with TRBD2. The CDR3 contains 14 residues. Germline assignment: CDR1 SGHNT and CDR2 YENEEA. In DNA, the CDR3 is TGTGCCAGCAGTTTAGCGGGATACTCCTACGAGCAGTACTTC. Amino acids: CASSLAGYSYEQYF.

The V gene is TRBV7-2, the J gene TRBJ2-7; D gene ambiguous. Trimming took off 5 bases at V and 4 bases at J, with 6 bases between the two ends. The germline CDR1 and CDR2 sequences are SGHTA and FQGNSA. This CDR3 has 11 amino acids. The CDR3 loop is CASSTYYEQYF. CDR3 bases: TGTGCCAGCAGCACTTATTACGAGCAGTACTTC.

DNA of the CDR3: TGTGCCATCAGTGACAGGGGGGAACAGCCCCAGCATTTT. Translating gives CAISDRGEQPQHF. The chain employs TRBV10-3 and TRBJ1-5, with 7 bases that match TRBD1. Looked up from germline, CDR1 is ENHRY and CDR2 is SYGVKD. V lost 3 bases, J lost 7 bases, and 3 bases stayed unmatched. CDR3 length equals 13 residues.

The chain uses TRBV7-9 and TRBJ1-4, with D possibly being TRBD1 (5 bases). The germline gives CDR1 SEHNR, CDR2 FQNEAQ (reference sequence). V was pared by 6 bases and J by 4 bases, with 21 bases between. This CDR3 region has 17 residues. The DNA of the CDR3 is TGTGCCAGCAGTCGATGGGGCCAAGCTCCCTATAATGAAAAACTGTTTTTT. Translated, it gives CASSRWGQAPYNEKLFF.

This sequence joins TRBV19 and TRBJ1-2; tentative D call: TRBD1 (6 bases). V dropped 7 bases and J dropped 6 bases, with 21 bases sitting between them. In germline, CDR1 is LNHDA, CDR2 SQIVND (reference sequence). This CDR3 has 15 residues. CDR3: CASTDVGTRQDGYTF. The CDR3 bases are TGTGCCAGTACCGATGTTGGGACTAGACAGGATGGCTACACCTTC.

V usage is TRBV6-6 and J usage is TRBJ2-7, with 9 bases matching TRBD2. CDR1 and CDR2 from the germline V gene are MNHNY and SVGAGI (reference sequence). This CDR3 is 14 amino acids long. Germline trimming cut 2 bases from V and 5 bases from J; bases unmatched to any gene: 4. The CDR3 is CASSYRGLANEQYF. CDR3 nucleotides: TGTGCCAGCAGTTACCGGGGACTAGCCAACGAGCAGTACTTC.

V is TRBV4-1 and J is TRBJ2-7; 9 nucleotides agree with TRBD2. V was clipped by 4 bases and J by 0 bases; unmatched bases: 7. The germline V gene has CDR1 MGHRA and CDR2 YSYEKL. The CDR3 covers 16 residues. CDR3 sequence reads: CASSLLAGVSSYEQYF. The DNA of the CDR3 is TGCGCCAGCAGCCTCTTAGCGGGGGTAAGCTCCTACGAGCAGTACTTC.

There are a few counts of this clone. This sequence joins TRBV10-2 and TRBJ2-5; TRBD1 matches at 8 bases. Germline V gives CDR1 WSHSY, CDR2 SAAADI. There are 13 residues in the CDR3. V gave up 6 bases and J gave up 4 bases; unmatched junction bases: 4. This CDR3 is CASRSRGRETQYF. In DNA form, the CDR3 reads TGCGCCAGCAGAAGCAGGGGGCGAGAGACCCAGTACTTC.

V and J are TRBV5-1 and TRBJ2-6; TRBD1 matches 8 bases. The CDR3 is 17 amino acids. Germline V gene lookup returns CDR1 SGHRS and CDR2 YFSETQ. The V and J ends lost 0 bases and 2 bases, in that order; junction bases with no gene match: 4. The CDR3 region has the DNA TGCGCCAGCAGCTTGGCCCCACAGGGGGCTGGGGCCAACGTCCTGACTTTC. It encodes CASSLAPQGAGANVLTF.

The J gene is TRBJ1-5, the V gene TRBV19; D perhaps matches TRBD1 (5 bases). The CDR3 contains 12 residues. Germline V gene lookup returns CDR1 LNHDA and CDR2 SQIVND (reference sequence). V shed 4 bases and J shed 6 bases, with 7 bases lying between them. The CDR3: CASSTTVQPQHF. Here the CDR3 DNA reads TGTGCCAGTAGTACGACAGTTCAGCCCCAGCATTTT. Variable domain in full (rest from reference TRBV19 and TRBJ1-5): DGGITQSPKYLFRKEGQNVTLSCEQNLNHDAMYWYRQDPGQGLRLIYYSQIVNDFQKGDIAEGYSVSREKKESFPLTVTSAQKNPTAFYLCASSTTVQPQHFGDGTRLSIL.

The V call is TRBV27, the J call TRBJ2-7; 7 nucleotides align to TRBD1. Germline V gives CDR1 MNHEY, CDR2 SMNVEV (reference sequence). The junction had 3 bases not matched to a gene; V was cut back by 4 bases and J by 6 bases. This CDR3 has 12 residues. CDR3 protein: CASSSDRVEQYF. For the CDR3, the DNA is TGTGCCAGCAGTTCCGACAGGGTCGAGCAGTACTTC.

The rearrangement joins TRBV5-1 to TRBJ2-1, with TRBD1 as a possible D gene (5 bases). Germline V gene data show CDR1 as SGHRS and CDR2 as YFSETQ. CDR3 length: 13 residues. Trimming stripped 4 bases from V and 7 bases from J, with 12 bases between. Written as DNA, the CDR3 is TGCGCCAGCAGCCCAGGGCAGGCTAATGAGCAGTTCTTC. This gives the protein CASSPGQANEQFF. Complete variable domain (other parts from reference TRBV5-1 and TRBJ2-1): KAGVTQTPRYLIKTRGQQVTLSCSPISGHRSVSWYQQTPGQGLQFLFEYFSETQRNKGNFPGRFSGRQFSNSRSEMNVSTLELGDSALYLCASSPGQANEQFFGPGTRLTVL.

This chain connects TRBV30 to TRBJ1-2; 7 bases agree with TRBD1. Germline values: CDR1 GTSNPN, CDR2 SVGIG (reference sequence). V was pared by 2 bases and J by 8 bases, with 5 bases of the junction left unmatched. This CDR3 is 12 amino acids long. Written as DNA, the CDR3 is TGTGCCTGGAGTAACAGGGGCGGCGGCTACACCTTC. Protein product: CAWSNRGGGYTF.

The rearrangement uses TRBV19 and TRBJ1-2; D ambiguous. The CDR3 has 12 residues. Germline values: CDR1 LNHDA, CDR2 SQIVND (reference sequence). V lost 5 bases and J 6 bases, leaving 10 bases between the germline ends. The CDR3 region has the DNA TGTGCCAGTAGTCCAAGGGAGGATGGCTACACCTTC. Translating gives CASSPREDGYTF.

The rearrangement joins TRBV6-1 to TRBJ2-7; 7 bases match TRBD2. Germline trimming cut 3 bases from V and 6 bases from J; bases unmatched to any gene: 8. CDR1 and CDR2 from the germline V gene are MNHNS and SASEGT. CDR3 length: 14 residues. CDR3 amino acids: CASSEWGGRSEQYF. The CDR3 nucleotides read TGTGCCAGCAGTGAGTGGGGGGGACGTAGCGAGCAGTACTTC.

CDR3 in amino acids: CATSRGDIMNEKLFF. CDR3 nucleotides: TGTGCCACCAGCAGAGGGGACATTATGAATGAAAAACTGTTTTTT. The chain carries TRBV15 and TRBJ1-4; D might be TRBD1 (6 bases). V lost 1 base and J lost 5, with 11 bases in between. This CDR3 contains 15 residues. Germline V gene sequence: CDR1 LNHNV, CDR2 YYDKDF (reference sequence).

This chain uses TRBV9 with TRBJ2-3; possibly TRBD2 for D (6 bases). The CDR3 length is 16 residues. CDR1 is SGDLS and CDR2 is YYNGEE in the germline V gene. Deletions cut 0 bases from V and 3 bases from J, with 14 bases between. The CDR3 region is CASSVGPGRRTDTQYF. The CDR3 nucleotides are TGTGCCAGCAGCGTAGGCCCGGGGAGGCGAACAGATACGCAGTATTTT.

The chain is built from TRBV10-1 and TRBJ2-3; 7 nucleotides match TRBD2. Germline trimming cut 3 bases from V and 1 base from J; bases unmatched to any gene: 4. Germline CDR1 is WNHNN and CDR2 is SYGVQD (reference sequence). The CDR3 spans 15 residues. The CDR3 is CASSDGLVGTDTQYF. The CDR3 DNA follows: TGCGCCAGCAGTGACGGACTAGTGGGCACAGATACGCAGTATTTT.